This section outlines one T cell receptor beta chain sequence together with its context. No cognate antigen has been identified for it. The sample holds no much larger clone one base away, and base qualities are not on file. The cohort consisted of approximately 690 healthy bone marrow donors. Cohort members were all nominally healthy when sampled, although unrecorded immune exposures were likely present. The donor was CMV seronegative and was included in the group of a few hundred seronegative cohort members. A peripheral blood sample was provided by each donor, and peripheral blood mononuclear cells were used for TCR beta sequencing. Genomic DNA was extracted from the blood cell samples with the Qiagen DNeasy Blood Extraction Kit. The source of the sample is a study of cytomegalovirus exposure and HLA in healthy donors (dated by TCRdb to 2016 to 2017). Looking at the study overall: An earlier analysis of 587 of the donors reported 250 to 300 Gb of sequence data and around 100 million unique TCR beta sequences obtained from around 190 million T cells. An early release that covered several hundred HLA-typed donors contained about 290 gigabases of sequencing data and tens of millions of unique TCR sequences. Of the roughly 400 genotyped donors, about 80% fell in the genetic ancestry cluster associated with self-reported Caucasian donors. The study aimed to test whether signatures of past pathogen exposure could be identified by cataloging public T cell receptors. The study profiled the T cell repertoires of under 700 subjects by immunosequencing and related them to cytomegalovirus serostatus. Along with the roughly 670-subject first cohort, a separate validation cohort of over a hundred different subjects was used. High-throughput TCR immunosequencing, statistical association of individual TCRs with disease status, and machine learning were combined to predict cytomegalovirus infection status. A later analysis re-analyzed previously published TCR beta repertoires from 666 donors and added high-resolution HLA genotyping to study TCR occurrence patterns. In the later analysis, no new phenotypic data were used to find candidate immune exposures; instead, reliance was placed on TCR beta sequences and their occurrence across donors. An earlier analysis of 500 to 650 of the donors applied high-throughput TCR beta sequencing to assess whether each TCR beta V gene segment acted as functional or pseudogenic. Alongside the repertoire data, information on donor age, sex, ethnicity and CMV serostatus was compiled. A later genetic analysis took genome-wide SNP genotypes for about 65% of the 666 donors and used that subset as a discovery cohort. All discovery cohort repertoires had been generated using a single sequencing platform. Class I and class II HLA loci were covered by the typing at four-digit resolution. Typing coverage differed by locus: A, B, C, DRB1 and DQB1 were typed in roughly 620-640 donors, DQA1 in about 550, DPA1 in over 600, and DPB1 in 400 to 490. Four or five DR-DQ haplotypes were handled as single units for association and clustering, since linkage in the cohort was strong. Among roughly 400 genotyped donors of the cohort, an average of roughly 240,000 unique TCR beta nucleotide sequences were sequenced per donor, around 18% of them non-productive.

Libraries were made using the immunoSEQ multiplex PCR assay. The multiplex PCR relied on a mix of 60 forward primers for TCR Vbeta segments and 13 reverse primers for TCR Jbeta segments. The CDR3 region of rearranged TCR beta genes was amplified from genomic DNA with a multiplex PCR assay. The amplified TCR beta libraries were sequenced on the Illumina HiSeq System as 87-base-pair reads. The authors' pipeline ran thus. Across the 600 to 700 repertoires, a later analysis counted 80 million or so unique TCR beta chains, approximately 10 million of which were shared by at least two donors. Raw reads were error-corrected and collapsed into unique sequences with a nearest-neighbor algorithm that merged closely related sequences to remove PCR and sequencing errors. V, D and J gene segments were assigned by aligning CDR3 sequences to IMGT reference sequences. For a sequence to be retained, a match of at least six nucleotides was required to both a V gene segment and a J gene segment. Rearrangements were classified as productive when the CDR3 lacked stop codons and remained in frame with V and J, and all other rearrangements were classified as non-productive. Following IMGT convention, CDR3 was defined as the stretch from the second conserved V-encoded cysteine to the conserved J-encoded phenylalanine. In an earlier analysis of 587 of the donors, sequences lacking an unambiguous match to a single V gene segment were excluded. An earlier analysis of just under 600 of the donors called V segments functional above 56.7% productive rearrangements and segregating when the between-donor standard deviation exceeded 5%. A statistical classification framework was built for diagnosing cytomegalovirus status from the catalog of TCR beta chain sequences. A later analysis assigned V and J genes by comparing TCR nucleotide sequences with IMGT/GENE-DB human TR gene sequences. In a later analysis, CDR3 sequences and most-parsimonious VDJ recombination scenarios were assigned using the TCRdist pipeline. In a later analysis, each TCR beta chain was defined by its CDR3 amino acid sequence together with its V-gene family, and reads lacking a unique V-gene family were excluded. As a way to deal with suspected cross-contamination and a sequencing artifact, a later analysis dropped 500 to 700 nucleotide sequences that were highly shared and had low generation probability. For each public chain, a later analysis derived a clonal expansion index from normalized ranks of inferred template counts within each repertoire. In a later analysis, generation probabilities were computed with a VDJ recombination model fitted to out-of-frame rearrangements, and the resulting probabilities were checked against IGoR. In a later analysis, TCR-TCR, TCR-HLA and TCR-CMV co-occurrence was scored with hypergeometric tests, and a repertoire-size bias correction was applied to TCR pairs. False discovery rates were estimated in a later analysis by permuting HLA or CMV assignments 20 times. In a later analysis, co-occurring TCRs were grouped with DBSCAN, and TCRdist sequence similarity was added when clustering was performed within HLA-allele-positive subsets. Repertoires with fewer than 30,000 or more than 120,000 public chains, plus five repertoires with anomalous nucleotide sharing, were excluded from co-occurrence clustering. Here the immuneACCESS table is served through TCRdb, limited to in-frame sequences with V and J called. Missing clones are a known gap in these copies; in checked studies unresolved V genes cover under half, and the rest lacks a known reason. V, J and clone size are those of that table, while D and trimming were read from the DNA. For this sample there are about 200,000 clones; around 85% appear just once. 1.7% of the sample rests with the top ten.

Its CDR3 holds 16 amino acids, cysteine through phenylalanine. Only the CDR3 region is kept as DNA, spanning 48 bases read in frame from base 1. At the junction V is shortened by 4 bases and J by 3 bases, with 15 bases in between. The germline V gene (reference sequence) specifies LNHDA as CDR1 and SQIVND as CDR2. On the study overall, not on this receptor specifically: Broadly in line with IMGT annotations, most TCR beta V segments showed up in productive rearrangements about 90% or about 30% of the time in an earlier analysis of roughly 590 of the donors. When HLA alleles, especially DR and DQ, strongly co-occurred, attributing TCR associations to individual alleles was difficult. Roughly uniform sequencing depth across donors was assumed in presence/absence analyses, although this assumption may not hold. Because some donors lacked HLA typing at each locus, the association tests relied only on the typed subset. Correlated functional status among segregating V segments might be attributable to linkage disequilibrium, but an unknown experimental factor could not be ruled out. CMV serostatus was the only immune exposure information available for the cohort. According to a later analysis, parvovirus B19, influenza, CMV and Epstein-Barr virus appeared linked to several top co-occurrence clusters. A cluster of highly shared sequence variants was judged likely to represent a technical artifact of the sequencing pipeline. Most TCR sequences were seen in very few donors, while some public TCRs were found in many individuals. Some IMGT-functional V segments, including TRBV6-2 and TRBV6-3, could not be distinguished by the 87-base-pair reads and were therefore excluded. In vitro tests confirmed that three of the cytomegalovirus-associated TCR beta chains recognize cytomegalovirus antigens. A further reported finding was that TCR beta sequences accurately predicted the HLA-A and HLA-B alleles for most subjects in the first cohort. A later analysis associated about 16,000 TCR beta sequences with specific HLA alleles at a false discovery rate of 0.05. The authors suggested that the approach could potentially be extended to other disease states and immunological phenotypes. Only TCR beta chains were sequenced in this cohort, and the absence of alpha or paired-chain data limited detectable features. According to a later analysis, TCR association rates differed among HLA loci, with DRB1 alleles showing the most associated TCRs and HLA-C alleles showing the fewest. Approximately 18 rarely observed V segments, including chromosome 9 orphons, were excluded from the earlier analysis of about 600 of the donors because counts were too low. A later genetic analysis reported fewer N-insertions in productive TCRs among donors in an Asian-associated ancestry cluster than the approximately 700-donor mean. An association between a missense DCLRE1C variant and V-gene and J-gene trimming of TCR beta chains was found in a later genetic analysis and replicated in an independent cohort. In the study, 150 to 200 TCR beta chains were listed as associated with cytomegalovirus. In a later analysis, HLA-associated TCR beta chains showed more clonal expansion and lower generation probabilities than non-associated chains that were equally common. In a later analysis, most CMV-associated TCR beta chains were found to appear HLA-restricted, with HLA associations seemingly driven largely by CMV exposure. The classifier was reported to diagnose cytomegalovirus status with high specificity and sensitivity in both the original cohort and the validation cohort.

The chain is encoded by TRBV19 joined to TRBJ1-4; no D gene can be assigned with confidence. This clonotype originated in a man between 50 and 59 years old in good health and CMV-seronegative. Sequenced sample: PBMCs. CDR3 protein: CASSTRHLAPNEKLFF. The nucleotide sequence is given as TGTGCCAGTAGTACCCGACATCTGGCCCCTAATGAAAAACTGTTTTTT.